The rows below give T cell receptor beta chains drawn from one sample of a study of blood T cell repertoires in COVID-19. Only in-frame clones appear in the TCRdb table, and some are missing; sequencing was by immunoSEQ multiplex PCR. The repertoire holds around 300,000 clones, with roughly nine tenths as singletons. Sequencing was carried out using peripheral blood. These receptors were taken from a woman aged 30 to 39 with COVID-19, enrolled during active disease. Each CDR3 is given with its conserved first and last residue. A D gene is named only where the DNA matches it firmly. Part of the rows lack a size; the others show once, few, many or a class for expanded clones.

clone size: NA; J gene: TRBJ1-4; V gene: TRBV12-2; D gene: NA; CDR3 protein: CASRSWSQGKEKLFF; CDR3 DNA: TGTGCAAGTCGCTCGTGGTCACAGGGAAAGGAAAAACTGTTTTTT
clone size: NA; J gene: TRBJ1-4; V gene: TRBV25-1; D gene: NA; CDR3 protein: CASMRRGEKLFF; CDR3 DNA: TGTGCCAGCATGCGCAGGGGTGAAAAACTGTTTTTT
clone size: NA; J gene: TRBJ1-2; V gene: TRBV6-5; D gene: NA; CDR3 protein: CASTQEPDSLYGYTF; CDR3 DNA: TGTGCCAGCACCCAAGAACCGGACAGCCTCTATGGCTACACCTTC
clone size: NA; J gene: TRBJ2-5; V gene: TRBV27; D gene: TRBD2; CDR3 protein: CASMGGRGETQYF; CDR3 DNA: TGTGCCAGCATGGGCGGGAGAGGCGAGACCCAGTACTTC
clone size: NA; J gene: TRBJ2-2; V gene: TRBV5-1; D gene: TRBD2; CDR3 protein: CASSKGLANTGELFF; CDR3 DNA: TGCGCCAGCAGCAAAGGACTAGCGAACACCGGGGAGCTGTTTTTT
clone size: NA; J gene: TRBJ1-2; V gene: TRBV28; D gene: NA; CDR3 protein: CASSNADRVDYGYTF; CDR3 DNA: TGTGCCAGCAGTAACGCCGATCGGGTGGACTATGGCTACACCTTC
clone size: NA; J gene: TRBJ1-2; V gene: TRBV5-1; D gene: TRBD1; CDR3 protein: CASSIFGTGFYGYTF; CDR3 DNA: TGCGCCAGCAGTATATTCGGGACAGGGTTCTATGGCTACACCTTC
clone size: few; J gene: TRBJ2-1; V gene: TRBV7-6; D gene: NA; CDR3 protein: CASSPTPRTTNNEQFF; CDR3 DNA: TGTGCCAGCAGCCCAACCCCTAGGACTACTAACAATGAGCAGTTCTTC
clone size: NA; J gene: TRBJ1-6; V gene: TRBV29-1; D gene: TRBD1; CDR3 protein: CSVQTGEESPLHF; CDR3 DNA: TGCAGCGTACAGACAGGGGAGGAATCACCCCTCCACTTT
clone size: NA; J gene: TRBJ1-1; V gene: TRBV30; D gene: NA; CDR3 protein: CAWSSYGLLNTEAFF; CDR3 DNA: TGTGCCTGGAGTTCATACGGACTCTTGAACACTGAAGCTTTCTTT
clone size: NA; J gene: TRBJ2-7; V gene: TRBV2; D gene: TRBD2; CDR3 protein: CASSARRLAGALNEQYF; CDR3 DNA: TGTGCCAGCAGCGCCCGACGACTAGCGGGCGCCCTCAACGAGCAGTACTTC
clone size: few; J gene: TRBJ1-1; V gene: TRBV6-5; D gene: NA; CDR3 protein: CASSYSRGTEAFF; CDR3 DNA: TGTGCCAGCAGTTACTCGCGGGGCACTGAAGCTTTCTTT
clone size: NA; J gene: TRBJ2-1; V gene: TRBV27; D gene: TRBD2; CDR3 protein: CASSPIAGVENNEQFF; CDR3 DNA: TGTGCCAGCAGTCCCATAGCGGGAGTGGAGAACAATGAGCAGTTCTTC
clone size: NA; J gene: TRBJ2-7; V gene: TRBV5-1; D gene: TRBD1; CDR3 protein: CASSGTGSYEQYF; CDR3 DNA: TGCGCCAGCAGCGGGACAGGGTCGTACGAGCAGTACTTC
clone size: NA; J gene: TRBJ2-3; V gene: TRBV7-8; D gene: NA; CDR3 protein: CASSLGGGSGDTQYF; CDR3 DNA: TGTGCCAGCAGCTTAGGGGGAGGTTCGGGAGATACGCAGTATTTT
clone size: NA; J gene: TRBJ2-7; V gene: TRBV5-1; D gene: TRBD2; CDR3 protein: CASSPGLAPPYEQYF; CDR3 DNA: TGCGCCAGCAGCCCGGGACTAGCTCCCCCCTACGAGCAGTACTTC
clone size: NA; J gene: TRBJ1-5; V gene: TRBV3-1/TRBV3-2; D gene: TRBD1; CDR3 protein: CASSQDPLSRGNQPQHF; CDR3 DNA: TGTGCCAGCAGCCAAGATCCCCTCTCCAGGGGGAATCAGCCCCAGCATTTT
clone size: NA; J gene: TRBJ2-1; V gene: TRBV10-2; D gene: NA; CDR3 protein: CASSVTGLKYNEQFF; CDR3 DNA: TGCGCCAGCAGTGTCACGGGACTCAAGTACAATGAGCAGTTCTTC
clone size: NA; J gene: TRBJ2-3; V gene: TRBV2; D gene: NA; CDR3 protein: CASSARSSSGSSQYF; CDR3 DNA: TGTGCCAGCAGTGCGCGGAGTAGCTCGGGATCTTCGCAGTATTTT
clone size: NA; J gene: TRBJ1-2; V gene: TRBV29-1; D gene: NA; CDR3 protein: CSVLPQGSTYGYTF; CDR3 DNA: TGCAGCGTTTTGCCCCAGGGTAGTACCTATGGCTACACCTTC
clone size: NA; J gene: TRBJ1-1; V gene: TRBV5-1; D gene: NA; CDR3 protein: CASSLEGGRNTEAFF; CDR3 DNA: TGCGCCAGCAGCTTGGAGGGGGGGCGGAACACTGAAGCTTTCTTT
clone size: NA; J gene: TRBJ1-1; V gene: TRBV29-1; D gene: NA; CDR3 protein: CSVGEAVNTEAFF; CDR3 DNA: TGCAGCGTTGGGGAGGCAGTGAACACTGAAGCTTTCTTT
clone size: once; J gene: TRBJ2-7; V gene: TRBV5-1; D gene: TRBD2; CDR3 protein: CASSLDPLAGVGEQYF; CDR3 DNA: TGCGCCAGCAGCTTGGATCCCCTAGCGGGAGTGGGGGAGCAGTACTTC
clone size: NA; J gene: TRBJ1-5; V gene: TRBV6-4; D gene: NA; CDR3 protein: CASSPAGDSQPQHF; CDR3 DNA: TGTGCCAGCAGTCCCGCAGGGGATAGTCAGCCCCAGCATTTT
clone size: NA; J gene: TRBJ2-7; V gene: TRBV29-1; D gene: TRBD1; CDR3 protein: CSVEDGTGISEQYF; CDR3 DNA: TGCAGCGTTGAAGACGGGACAGGGATCTCCGAGCAGTACTTC
clone size: NA; J gene: TRBJ1-4; V gene: TRBV15; D gene: TRBD1; CDR3 protein: CATSGRGAEKLFF; CDR3 DNA: TGTGCCACGTCGGGCAGGGGGGCAGAAAAACTGTTTTTT
clone size: NA; J gene: TRBJ1-2; V gene: TRBV19; D gene: NA; CDR3 protein: CAIKDRANYGYTF; CDR3 DNA: TGTGCCATTAAAGACAGAGCGAACTATGGCTACACCTTC
clone size: NA; J gene: TRBJ1-2; V gene: TRBV30; D gene: TRBD1; CDR3 protein: CAWRQDRGLGYGYTF; CDR3 DNA: TGTGCCTGGAGACAAGACAGGGGGCTCGGCTATGGCTACACCTTC
clone size: NA; J gene: TRBJ1-2; V gene: TRBV27; D gene: TRBD1; CDR3 protein: CASSYGQGAYGYTF; CDR3 DNA: TGTGCCAGCAGTTACGGACAGGGGGCCTATGGCTACACCTTC
clone size: NA; J gene: TRBJ1-4; V gene: TRBV4-2; D gene: NA; CDR3 protein: CASSQSRGERGEKLFF; CDR3 DNA: TGTGCCAGCAGCCAAAGCAGGGGTGAGCGGGGTGAAAAACTGTTTTTT
clone size: once; J gene: TRBJ2-7; V gene: TRBV6-2/TRBV6-3; D gene: NA; CDR3 protein: CASSSPSYEQYF; CDR3 DNA: TGTGCCAGCAGTTCCCCGTCCTACGAGCAGTACTTC
clone size: NA; J gene: TRBJ1-3; V gene: TRBV3-1/TRBV3-2; D gene: NA; CDR3 protein: CASSQDLGGTGNTIYF; CDR3 DNA: TGTGCCAGCAGCCAAGACCTAGGGGGAACTGGAAACACCATATATTTT
clone size: NA; J gene: TRBJ2-1; V gene: TRBV27; D gene: TRBD2; CDR3 protein: CASTQGIAGVFYNEQFF; CDR3 DNA: TGTGCCAGCACCCAGGGGATAGCGGGAGTATTTTACAATGAGCAGTTCTTC
clone size: NA; J gene: TRBJ2-4; V gene: TRBV6-6; D gene: NA; CDR3 protein: CASSYAGIQYF; CDR3 DNA: TGTGCCAGCAGTTATGCCGGCATTCAGTACTTC
clone size: NA; J gene: TRBJ1-2; V gene: TRBV18; D gene: TRBD1; CDR3 protein: CASSPAGQVEGYTF; CDR3 DNA: TGTGCCAGCTCACCGGCCGGACAGGTTGAAGGCTACACCTTC
clone size: NA; J gene: TRBJ1-1; V gene: TRBV5-1; D gene: NA; CDR3 protein: CASSLARNTEAFF; CDR3 DNA: TGCGCCAGCAGCTTGGCGCGGAACACTGAAGCTTTCTTT
clone size: NA; J gene: TRBJ2-7; V gene: TRBV5-1; D gene: NA; CDR3 protein: CASSLTEKQYF; CDR3 DNA: TGCGCCAGCAGCCTGACAGAAAAGCAGTACTTC
clone size: NA; J gene: TRBJ1-2; V gene: TRBV15; D gene: NA; CDR3 protein: CATSLGGVGYGYTF; CDR3 DNA: TGTGCCACTTCTCTAGGCGGGGTTGGGTATGGCTACACCTTC
clone size: NA; J gene: TRBJ2-5; V gene: TRBV5-1; D gene: TRBD2; CDR3 protein: CASTPWGGQETQYF; CDR3 DNA: TGCGCCAGCACGCCCTGGGGGGGTCAGGAGACCCAGTACTTC
clone size: NA; J gene: TRBJ2-5; V gene: TRBV11-2; D gene: TRBD2; CDR3 protein: CASSSGLAGVETQYF; CDR3 DNA: TGTGCCAGCAGCTCCGGACTAGCGGGAGTGGAGACCCAGTACTTC
clone size: NA; J gene: TRBJ2-7; V gene: TRBV18; D gene: NA; CDR3 protein: CASSPASSDEQYF; CDR3 DNA: TGTGCCAGCTCACCAGCGAGCAGCGACGAGCAGTACTTC
clone size: NA; J gene: TRBJ2-7; V gene: TRBV12-3/TRBV12-4; D gene: NA; CDR3 protein: CASSPGHFYEQYF; CDR3 DNA: TGTGCCAGCAGCCCAGGACATTTCTACGAGCAGTACTTC
clone size: NA; J gene: TRBJ1-4; V gene: TRBV27; D gene: TRBD1; CDR3 protein: CASSPMGTGGKLFF; CDR3 DNA: TGTGCCAGCAGTCCCATGGGGACAGGGGGAAAACTGTTTTTT
clone size: NA; J gene: TRBJ2-5; V gene: TRBV11-1; D gene: TRBD1; CDR3 protein: CASSRTGEKTQYF; CDR3 DNA: TGTGCCAGCAGCCGGACAGGCGAAAAGACCCAGTACTTC
clone size: NA; J gene: TRBJ1-5; V gene: TRBV3-1/TRBV3-2; D gene: NA; CDR3 protein: CASSQQGGQPQHF; CDR3 DNA: TGTGCCAGCAGCCAACAGGGAGGTCAGCCCCAGCATTTT